Presented here are 32 T cell receptor beta chains from one specimen sequenced in a study of metastatic and nonmetastatic thyroid tumors. MiXCR re-clonotyped the PCR reads for TCRdb. The data show about 42,000 clones, 9.5% to 13% seen once. Prior to thyroid surgery, none of the patients had received any treatment. The sequenced material came from blood. These receptors all stem from a male donor with papillary thyroid cancer or a benign thyroid nodule (not recorded which). Some clones in this sample may be carry-over from other donors' samples.

In its sample, this clone was seen a few times. The chain employs TRBV20-1 and TRBJ2-5; 9 bases align to TRBD2. This CDR3 comprises 18 residues. V lost 6 bases, J lost 0 bases, and 17 bases stayed unmatched. The germline V gene encodes CDR1 DFQATT and CDR2 SNEGSKA (reference sequence). The CDR3 DNA follows: TGCAGTGCCATTTCTTATTTGACTAGCGGAGATTACCAAGAGACCCAGTACTTC. It yields the protein CSAISYLTSGDYQETQYF.

The chain recombines TRBV5-1 with TRBJ2-3; D not certain. Trimming left V 0 bases short and J 4 bases short, with 12 bases between. The CDR3 contains 15 residues. CDR1 SGHRS and CDR2 YFSETQ come from the germline V gene. In DNA, the CDR3 is TGCGCCAGCAGCTTGGTGGGGTATGAGTCAGATACGCAGTATTTT. This encodes CASSLVGYESDTQYF.

This chain joins TRBV16 and TRBJ2-4, with 8 positions matching TRBD1. V lost 4 bases to trimming and J lost 7 bases; unmatched junction nucleotides: 6. CDR1 is KGHSY and CDR2 is FQNENV in the germline V gene. The CDR3 loop spans 14 amino acids. The CDR3 DNA is TGTGCCAGCAGCCGCAGGGGGCAAAGGAACATTCAGTACTTC. As protein: CASSRRGQRNIQYF.

This clone was recorded many times. The J gene is TRBJ1-2, the V gene TRBV6-4; 9 nucleotides agree with TRBD1. The junction had 4 bases not matched to a gene; V was cut back by 4 bases and J by 7 bases. CDR1 and CDR2 from the germline V gene are MRHNA and SNTAGT. The CDR3 length is 13 residues. CDR3 in amino acids: CASSGGQGGGYTF. CDR3 DNA: TGTGCCAGCAGTGGGGGACAGGGAGGTGGCTACACCTTC.

This clone has a count of ten or more. The chain uses TRBV20-1 and TRBJ1-4; 9 bases align to TRBD1. This CDR3 has 15 amino acids. Looked up from germline, CDR1 is DFQATT and CDR2 is SNEGSKA (reference sequence). With 5 bases clipped from V and 2 bases from J, the junction kept 6 bases outside the gene matches. The CDR3 DNA sequence: TGCAGTGCTGGGAGACAGGGGGATACTAATGAAAAACTGTTTTTT. As protein: CSAGRQGDTNEKLFF.

This clone was found many times. This CDR3 reads CSARGMASGRGEQYF. CDR3 in DNA: TGCAGTGCTAGAGGGATGGCTAGCGGGCGAGGAGAGCAGTACTTC. The rearrangement uses TRBV20-1 and TRBJ2-7; 8 positions match TRBD2. Trimming took 1 base from V and 7 from J; bases not matched to a gene: 12. The CDR3 runs 15 residues. Germline assignment: CDR1 DFQATT and CDR2 SNEGSKA (reference sequence).

Ten or more counts support this clone. The chain joins TRBV27 to TRBJ2-1, with a tentative D call TRBD1 (6 bases). Germline V lookup: CDR1 MNHEY, CDR2 SMNVEV (reference sequence). The V and J ends lost 8 bases and 7 bases respectively, with 18 bases between them. CDR3 size: 14 residues. The CDR3, as DNA: TGTGCCAGCGCCCTATTAGGGGGAGTGAATGAGCAGTTCTTC. It codes for CASALLGGVNEQFF.

This clone was seen at least ten times. The chain joins TRBV29-1 to TRBJ1-1; no clear D gene. The CDR3 has 14 residues. The germline V gene has CDR1 SQVTM and CDR2 ANQGSEA. Trimming cost V 4 bases and J 1 base, with 13 bases left between them. CDR3 protein: CSVVLTYPNTEAFF. The CDR3 DNA sequence: TGCAGCGTTGTGTTGACCTACCCGAACACTGAAGCTTTCTTT.

Comment on this clone: A read error may explain this, as a much larger clone is one base away. This likely comes from a read error, as the CDR3 has no conserved phenylalanine or tryptophan at its end. Other DNA sequences in this specimen translate into the identical CDR3. V usage is TRBV20-1 and J usage is TRBJ1-6, with D hard to call. The CDR3 length is 15 residues. The germline V gene encodes CDR1 DFQATT and CDR2 SNEGSKA (reference sequence). V was shortened by 3 bases and J by 5 bases, with 14 bases between the two germline ends. In nucleotides, the CDR3 is TGCAGTGCTAGCCAAAACCGGGGTGATAATTCACCCCTCCACCTT. Its protein product is CSASQNRGDNSPLHL.

This clone has ten or more counts. J is TRBJ1-5 and V is TRBV20-1; no definite D call. CDR1 is DFQATT and CDR2 is SNEGSKA in the germline V gene (reference sequence). Deletions cut 5 bases from V and 6 bases from J, with 14 bases between. The CDR3 spans 13 residues. The CDR3 nucleotides are TGCAGTGCTGCCCGAGACATCGTTCAGCCCCAGCATTTT. The encoded protein is CSAARDIVQPQHF.

In its sample, this clone was seen many times. This chain links TRBV5-1 with TRBJ2-1, with D maybe TRBD2 (5 bases). CDR3 size: 16 residues. Germline values: CDR1 SGHRS, CDR2 YFSETQ. The germline V and J ends were trimmed by 0 bases and 3 bases, with 13 bases remaining between them. The CDR3 sequence is CASSLGFGMIYNEQFF. The CDR3 DNA reads as TGCGCCAGCAGCTTGGGTTTCGGGATGATCTACAATGAGCAGTTCTTC.

This clone occurred once. This may stem from a read error, because a much larger clone lies one nucleotide away. The chain is built from TRBV4-2 and TRBJ2-3; D might be TRBD2 (5 bases). The CDR3 extends over 12 amino acids. In germline, CDR1 is LGHNA, CDR2 YNFKEQ. The DNA for the CDR3 is TGTGCCAGCAGCCGGGGAGAAGATATGCAGTATTTT. Translating it yields CASSRGEDMQYF.

Worth noting for this clone: The germline gene is not matched at one end of the junction; a read error may be the cause. The sample holds other DNA sequences that translate to the same CDR3. The chain links TRBV9 to TRBJ1-1, with D unresolved. Germline lookup yields CDR1 SGDLS and CDR2 YYNGEE. The CDR3 has 13 amino acids. The CDR3 protein is CASSEGQWTEAFF. In DNA, the CDR3 is TGTGCTAGCAGCGAGGGTCAGTGGACTGAAGCTTTCTTT.

This clone has ten or more counts. This sequence joins TRBV12-3 or TRBV12-4 and TRBJ2-3, with D possibly TRBD1 on 5 matching bases. The V end was cut by 2 bases, the J end by 2 bases, with 11 bases between. This CDR3 contains 15 residues. The CDR3 nucleotides read TGTGCCAGCAGTTTATACAGGCCAGACACAGATACGCAGTATTTT. Protein sequence: CASSLYRPDTDTQYF.

This clone was counted at least ten times. The rearrangement joins TRBV13 to TRBJ2-3; D possibly corresponds to TRBD2 (6 bases). Deletions cut 7 bases from V and 2 bases from J, with 16 bases between. CDR1 is PRHDT, CDR2 FYEKMQ, per germline (reference sequence). This CDR3 has 15 residues. This chain's CDR3 is CASKARELNTDTQYF. The DNA for the CDR3 is TGTGCCAGCAAAGCCCGGGAGTTGAACACAGATACGCAGTATTTT.

This clone occurred many times. The rearrangement joins TRBV24-1 to TRBJ1-2; no clear D. Germline assignment: CDR1 KGHDR and CDR2 SFDVKD. The CDR3 contains 13 residues. V lost 11 bases and J lost 4, with 16 bases in between. The CDR3 nucleotides are TGTGCCATCTCACGGACTGATACCTATGGCTACACCTTC. Its protein product is CAISRTDTYGYTF.

V and J are TRBV3-1 and TRBJ2-1, with D unresolved. Per the germline V gene, CDR1 is LGHDT and CDR2 is YNNKEL (reference sequence). This CDR3 has 12 residues. V lost 1 base and J lost 6, with 4 bases in between. CDR3 sequence: CASSQVSNEQFF. The CDR3 DNA reads TGTGCCAGCAGCCAAGTCTCCAATGAGCAGTTCTTC.

The rearrangement joins TRBV11-2 to TRBJ2-7, with TRBD1 as a possible D gene (6 bases). Trimming took off 5 bases at V and 2 bases at J, with 16 bases between the two ends. This CDR3 has 15 residues. The germline V gene encodes CDR1 SGHAT and CDR2 FQNNGV. CDR3 in amino acids: CASSQGQPETYEQYF. The CDR3 DNA follows: TGTGCCAGCAGCCAAGGACAGCCAGAAACCTACGAGCAGTACTTC.

This clone was seen ten or more times. The chain is built from TRBV12-3 or TRBV12-4 and TRBJ2-7, with 10 bases matching TRBD2. J lost 1 base, V lost 3 bases, and 3 bases had no gene match. This CDR3 has 15 residues. Written as DNA, the CDR3 is TGTGCCAGCAGTTTTGGAGCGGGAGGGTCCTACGAGCAGTACTTC. It encodes CASSFGAGGSYEQYF.

This clone has at least ten counts. The V gene is TRBV27, the J gene TRBJ1-5, with no clear D. Trimming took off 1 base at V and 7 bases at J, with 11 bases between the two ends. The CDR3 loop spans 14 amino acids. The germline V gene encodes CDR1 MNHEY and CDR2 SMNVEV (reference sequence). The CDR3, as DNA: TGTGCCAGCAGTTTATATGGAGGGAGGCAGCCCCAGCATTTT. It codes for CASSLYGGRQPQHF.

This chain uses TRBV10-3 with TRBJ2-1, with D possibly being TRBD1 (6 bases). CDR1 and CDR2 (germline): ENHRY, SYGVKD. The CDR3 has 12 residues. Trimming shortened V by 5 bases and J by 8 bases, and 10 bases separated the two germline ends. The CDR3 loop is CAISKDSDEQFF. In nucleotides, the CDR3 is TGTGCCATCAGTAAGGACAGCGATGAGCAGTTCTTC.

The rearrangement joins TRBV20-1 to TRBJ2-7, with a tentative D call TRBD2 (6 bases). Looked up from germline, CDR1 is DFQATT and CDR2 is SNEGSKA (reference sequence). The V and J ends lost 4 bases and 3 bases respectively, with 22 bases between them. The CDR3 runs 16 residues. The CDR3 nucleotides are TGCAGTGCTATCCATCCGGGACTCCCGGAAGGCTACGAGCAGTACTTC. Protein: CSAIHPGLPEGYEQYF.

This clone occurred a few times. This may arise from a read error, as a much more abundant clone is one base away. This chain uses TRBV19 with TRBJ2-5; D is unresolved. This CDR3 region has 13 residues. V was trimmed by 4 bases and J by 2 bases, leaving 8 bases between them. Per the germline V gene, CDR1 is LNHDA and CDR2 is SQIVND (reference sequence). CDR3 amino acids: CASSSSYQETQYF. In nucleotides, the CDR3 is TGTGCCAGTAGTAGCAGCTATCAAGAGACCCAGTACTTC.

This clone was recorded at least ten times. The genes are TRBV13 and TRBJ2-7, with 8 nucleotides matching TRBD1. The CDR3 spans 14 residues. Germline CDR1 reads PRHDT; CDR2 reads FYEKMQ (reference sequence). Trimming removed 2 bases from V and 0 bases from J; junction bases left unmatched: 0. The CDR3 nucleotides are TGTGCCAGCAGCTTAACAGGGGGCTCCTACGAGCAGTACTTC. Its protein product is CASSLTGGSYEQYF.

By sample share, this clone is medium-sized. The gene calls are TRBV6-2 or TRBV6-3 and TRBJ2-1; the D gene is possibly TRBD1 (6 bases). The germline V gene has CDR1 MNHEY and CDR2 SVGEGT. Trimming removed 2 bases from V and 5 bases from J, with 13 bases in between. The CDR3 is 15 amino acids. The CDR3 DNA reads TGTGCCAGCAGTTACAGGGGGAGAGGGGACAATGAGCAGTTCTTC. It specifies CASSYRGRGDNEQFF.

This clone was observed at least ten times. The chain links TRBV20-1 to TRBJ2-2; a possible D gene is TRBD2 (6 bases). The CDR3 runs 16 residues. Trimming removed 2 bases from V and 0 bases from J, with 13 bases in between. CDR1 is DFQATT and CDR2 is SNEGSKA in the germline V gene (reference sequence). The CDR3 nucleotides read TGCAGTGCTAGACGGTGGCGGGGCGCGAACACCGGGGAGCTGTTTTTT. Translating gives CSARRWRGANTGELFF.

This clone has a count of ten or more. The rearrangement links TRBV27 to TRBJ2-5; D tentatively fits TRBD1 or TRBD2 (6 bases each). Germline V CDR1 and CDR2: MNHEY, SMNVEV (reference sequence). The CDR3 has 15 amino acids. Trimming cost V 3 bases and J 2 bases, with 13 bases left between them. CDR3 residues: CASSFWRGVQETQYF. The CDR3 nucleotides are TGTGCCAGCAGTTTTTGGAGGGGGGTACAAGAGACCCAGTACTTC.

This clone was counted ten times or more. Since no conserved phenylalanine or tryptophan closes the CDR3, a read error is the likely cause. It is unclear where the CDR3 begins or ends on the DNA, so no DNA is shown, and the CDR3 is as TCRdb lists it. The genes are TRBV10-2 and TRBJ2-4; TRBD2 is the table's D call, not checked against the DNA. 14 amino acids form the CDR3, both terminal residues included. The germline gives CDR1 WSHSY, CDR2 SAAADI. CDR3 loop: CASSGSSGRAGSQI.

This clone occurred many times. J is TRBJ2-7 and V is TRBV2; D assignment may be TRBD1 or TRBD2 (5 bases each). Trimming removed 3 bases at V and 2 bases at J, with 17 bases between. This CDR3 region has 16 residues. In germline, CDR1 is SNHLY, CDR2 FYNNEI. Here the CDR3 DNA reads TGTGCCAGCAGTGAGGGCCGGGACGTCAACACCTACGAGCAGTACTTC. Amino acid sequence: CASSEGRDVNTYEQYF.

This clone came up a few times. The chain combines TRBV27 with TRBJ2-3; 9 bases line up with TRBD2. Germline-derived CDR1 and CDR2 are MNHEY and SMNVEV (reference sequence). The CDR3 length is 15 residues. V was pared by 4 bases and J by 2 bases, with 4 bases of the junction left unmatched. The DNA of the CDR3 is TGTGCCAGCAGTTATATGGGACTAGCCACAGATACGCAGTATTTT. Protein product: CASSYMGLATDTQYF.

This clone occurred many times. V usage is TRBV27 and J usage is TRBJ2-7; 8 bases fit TRBD2. Germline trimming cut 2 bases from V and 3 bases from J; bases unmatched to any gene: 18. The CDR3 runs 19 residues. Looked up from germline, CDR1 is MNHEY and CDR2 is SMNVEV (reference sequence). The CDR3 DNA follows: TGTGCCAGCAGTTTACCTCGGAGAAACCGGGAGGGCCTATACTACGAGCAGTACTTC. As protein: CASSLPRRNREGLYYEQYF.

This clone was detected many times. J is TRBJ2-1 and V is TRBV20-1; D remains ambiguous. CDR1 is DFQATT and CDR2 is SNEGSKA in the germline V gene (reference sequence). V was cut by 3 bases and J by 9 bases, with 12 bases left in between. The CDR3 has 12 amino acids. The chain's CDR3 is CSASPGRGEQFF. The CDR3 region has the DNA TGCAGTGCTAGCCCCGGTCGAGGTGAGCAGTTCTTC.